This TCR beta chain emerged from a study of beta chain features in type 1 diabetes. The study, taken as a whole, reports: Relative to healthy donors, patients appeared to have naive, central memory and Treg TCRB repertoires that were more similar.

This clone was found a few times. Its target is not known. Investigators reverse transcribed all isolated RNA, so they sequenced expressed TCRB transcripts. Generated by immunoSEQ multiplex PCR, the TCRdb table keeps only in-frame clones and is missing some. The data contain 250,000 to 400,000 clones, approximately 15% of them seen just once; the ten biggest clones take up under 8.5%. The sequencing sample was made of central memory CD4+ T cells from blood. The source is a man aged 25 to 45 in good health.

The CDR3 DNA reads TGTGCCAGCAGCTTAGGCAGGACTAGCGGGGGTTGGACAGATACGCAGTATTTT. It specifies CASSLGRTSGGWTDTQYF. V and J are TRBV7-8 and TRBJ2-3; TRBD2 matches at 13 bases. Germline V gene lookup returns CDR1 SGHVS and CDR2 FQNEAQ. The CDR3 runs 18 residues. Germline trimming cut 1 base from V and 3 bases from J; bases unmatched to any gene: 7.